The 17 T cell receptor beta chains given below trace back to one sample, sequenced in a study of monozygotic twins with inflammatory bowel disease. TCRdb re-called the 5' RACE reads; one entry per CDR3 protein, DNA not given. The sample features 440,000 or so distinct CDR3 sequences, with 2% to 2.5% in its top ten. Material: blood. These TCRs come from a human donor with ulcerative colitis or Crohn's disease, or a healthy co-twin of an affected twin (not recorded which).

V usage is TRBV29-1 and J usage is TRBJ1-2; there is no DNA to check the TCRdb D call of TRBD1. Germline V gene data show CDR1 as SQVTM and CDR2 as ANQGSEA. The CDR3 has 15 residues. Here the CDR3 reads CSVEDLGTGGPGYTF.

V is TRBV27 and J is TRBJ1-3. The CDR3 has 13 amino acids. In germline, CDR1 is MNHEY, CDR2 SMNVEV (reference sequence). The CDR3 is CASSGHGRDTIYF.

This chain links TRBV19 with TRBJ1-2; TCRdb returns TRBD1, unconfirmable since there is no DNA. The germline gives CDR1 LNHDA, CDR2 SQIVND (reference sequence). This CDR3 has 15 amino acids. CDR3: CASSRQIGQGYGYTF.

This sequence joins TRBV5-6 and TRBJ1-2. The CDR3 contains 15 residues. Germline V gives CDR1 SGHDT, CDR2 YYEEEE. CDR3 amino acids: CASSLGPIKNYGYTF.

This CDR3 reads CSARRQGSDTQYF. The chain links TRBV20-1 to TRBJ2-3; the D gene TCRdb calls, TRBD1, cannot be checked with no DNA. Germline V gene lookup returns CDR1 DFQATT and CDR2 SNEGSKA (reference sequence). The CDR3 consists of 13 residues.

This chain connects TRBV12-3 or TRBV12-4 to TRBJ2-3; TCRdb names TRBD1, which stays unverified in the absence of DNA. This CDR3 contains 14 residues. The CDR3 loop is CASSSGTFTDTQYF.

This sequence joins TRBV30 and TRBJ2-5; the D gene TCRdb calls, TRBD1, cannot be checked with no DNA. This CDR3 contains 14 residues. CDR1 and CDR2 (germline): GTSNPN, SVGIG (reference sequence). CDR3 loop: CAWSTGTGGETQYF.

The chain links TRBV10-3 to TRBJ2-6; the TCRdb D gene call, TRBD1, has no DNA to confirm it. Germline CDR1 ENHRY, CDR2 SYGVKD. The CDR3 runs to 15 residues. The chain's CDR3 is CAIGTGVPGANVLTF.

The V and J genes are TRBV4-1 and TRBJ2-3; TCRdb outputs TRBD1, but without DNA this stays unchecked. The germline CDR1 and CDR2 sequences are MGHRA and YSYEKL. The CDR3 is 15 amino acids. The CDR3: CASSQTGDSTDTQYF.

The chain carries TRBV20-1 and TRBJ2-1; TCRdb's D call, TRBD1, is unchecked because there is no DNA. Germline CDR1 is DFQATT and CDR2 is SNEGSKA (reference sequence). The CDR3 contains 12 residues. This chain's CDR3 is CSAGRRGQKQFF.

V gene TRBV20-1 combines with J gene TRBJ1-2. Per germline, CDR1 DFQATT and CDR2 SNEGSKA (reference sequence). This CDR3 is built from 13 residues. CDR3 in amino acids: CSASGYFNYGYTF.

This chain links TRBV5-5 with TRBJ2-7. The CDR3 consists of 13 residues. CDR1 SGHKS and CDR2 YYEKEE come from the germline V gene (reference sequence). The CDR3 loop is CASSSKPIYEQYF.

The chain joins TRBV6-2 or TRBV6-3 to TRBJ1-1; the TRBD1 assignment by TCRdb is unverifiable without DNA. CDR1 is MNHEY, CDR2 SVGEGT, per germline. This CDR3 has 13 residues. The CDR3 sequence: CASSFSLGAEAFF.

This rearrangement joins TRBV20-1 to TRBJ2-1. Germline CDR1 reads DFQATT; CDR2 reads SNEGSKA (reference sequence). CDR3 length: 14 amino acids. CDR3 residues: CSARDLLGNNEQFF.

V gene TRBV6-4 combines with J gene TRBJ2-3. CDR1 MRHNA and CDR2 SNTAGT come from the germline V gene. This CDR3 spans 15 amino acids. The CDR3 sequence: CASSTPWSTADTQYF.

The chain links TRBV5-1 to TRBJ1-1; TCRdb returns TRBD1, unconfirmable since there is no DNA. Germline CDR1 SGHRS, CDR2 YFSETQ. There are 22 residues in the CDR3. The CDR3 sequence: CASRLWPPTTILGNRMNTEAFF.

The chain has TRBV10-3 and TRBJ1-5. This CDR3 is built from 15 residues. Germline V gene lookup returns CDR1 ENHRY and CDR2 SYGVKD. CDR3 residues: CAISDGGFNNQPQHF.